Detailed here is one T cell receptor (beta chain). This sample is drawn from a study of blood T cell repertoires in COVID-19. Germline loops: CDR1 LNHDA, CDR2 SQIVND (reference sequence). V was trimmed by 4 bases and J by 11 bases, leaving 12 bases between them. CDR3 length equals 12 residues. Measured with immunoSEQ multiplex PCR; TCRdb has only the in-frame clones, and not every one. The sample shows around 260,000 clones, 80% to 90% of them seen only once. The TCR was taken from a woman in her twenties or thirties who had recovered from COVID-19. The specimen sequenced was PBMCs or T cells enriched from blood (not recorded which). The chain uses TRBV19 and TRBJ1-5; D is uncertain. CDR3 in DNA: TGTGCCAGTAGTACCCCCCCGTCAGCCCAGCATTTT. Translating it yields CASSTPPSAQHF. Looking up the rest from reference TRBV19 and TRBJ1-5 gives the full variable domain: DGGITQSPKYLFRKEGQNVTLSCEQNLNHDAMYWYRQDPGQGLRLIYYSQIVNDFQKGDIAEGYSVSREKKESFPLTVTSAQKNPTAFYLCASSTPPSAQHFGDGTRLSIL.